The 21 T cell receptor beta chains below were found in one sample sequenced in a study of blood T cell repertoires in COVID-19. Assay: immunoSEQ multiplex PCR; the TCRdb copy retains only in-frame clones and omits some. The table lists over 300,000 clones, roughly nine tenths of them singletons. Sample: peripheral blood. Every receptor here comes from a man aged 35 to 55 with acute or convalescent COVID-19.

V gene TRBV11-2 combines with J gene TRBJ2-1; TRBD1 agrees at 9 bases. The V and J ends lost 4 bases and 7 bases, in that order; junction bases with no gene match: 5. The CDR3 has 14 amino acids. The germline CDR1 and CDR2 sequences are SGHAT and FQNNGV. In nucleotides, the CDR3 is TGTGCCAGCAGCTACAGGGGGCTGGAGAATGAGCAGTTCTTC. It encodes CASSYRGLENEQFF.

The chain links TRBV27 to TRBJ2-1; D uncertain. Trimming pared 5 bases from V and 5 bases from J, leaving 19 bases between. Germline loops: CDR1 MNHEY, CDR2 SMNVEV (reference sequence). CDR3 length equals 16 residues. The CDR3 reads CASSPVRRHADNEQFF. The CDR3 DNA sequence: TGTGCCAGCAGTCCAGTCAGAAGACACGCTGACAATGAGCAGTTCTTC.

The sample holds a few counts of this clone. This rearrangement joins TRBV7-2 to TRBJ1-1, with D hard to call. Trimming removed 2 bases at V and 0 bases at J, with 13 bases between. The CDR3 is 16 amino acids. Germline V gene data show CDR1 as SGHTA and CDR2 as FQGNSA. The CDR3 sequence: CASSLLVSSLNTEAFF. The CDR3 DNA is TGTGCCAGCAGCTTATTAGTTTCGTCACTGAACACTGAAGCTTTCTTT. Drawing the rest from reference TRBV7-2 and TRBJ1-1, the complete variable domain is GAGVSQSPSNKVTEKGKDVELRCDPISGHTALYWYRQSLGQGLEFLIYFQGNSAPDKSGLPSDRFSAERTGGSVSTLTIQRTQQEDSAVYLCASSLLVSSLNTEAFFGQGTRLTVV.

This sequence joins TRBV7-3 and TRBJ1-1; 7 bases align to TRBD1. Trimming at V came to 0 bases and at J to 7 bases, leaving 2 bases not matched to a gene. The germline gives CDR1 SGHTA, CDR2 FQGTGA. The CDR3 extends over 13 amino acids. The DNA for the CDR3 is TGTGCCAGCAGCTTAACTTCAGGGGGTGAAGCTTTCTTT. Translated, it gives CASSLTSGGEAFF.

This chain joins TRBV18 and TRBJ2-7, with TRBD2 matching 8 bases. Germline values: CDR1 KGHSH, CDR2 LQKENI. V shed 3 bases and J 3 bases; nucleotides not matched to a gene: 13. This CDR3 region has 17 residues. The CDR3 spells CASSPGLGGGGRYEQYF. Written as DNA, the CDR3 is TGTGCCAGCTCACCGGGACTAGGAGGAGGGGGGCGCTACGAGCAGTACTTC.

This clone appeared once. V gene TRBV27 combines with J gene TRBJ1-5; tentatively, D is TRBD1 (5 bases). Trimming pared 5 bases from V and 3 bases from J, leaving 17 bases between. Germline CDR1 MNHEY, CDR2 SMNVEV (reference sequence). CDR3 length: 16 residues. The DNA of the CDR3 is TGTGCCAGCAGTCCCCTTGACAGCGTCAACAATCAGCCCCAGCATTTT. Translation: CASSPLDSVNNQPQHF.

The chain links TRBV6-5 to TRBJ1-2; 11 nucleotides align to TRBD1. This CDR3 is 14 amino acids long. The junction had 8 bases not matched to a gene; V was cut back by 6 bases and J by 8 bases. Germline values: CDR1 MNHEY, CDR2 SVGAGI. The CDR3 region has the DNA TGTGCCAGCAGCCTGGACAGGGGGCCGAGGGGCTACACCTTC. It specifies CASSLDRGPRGYTF.

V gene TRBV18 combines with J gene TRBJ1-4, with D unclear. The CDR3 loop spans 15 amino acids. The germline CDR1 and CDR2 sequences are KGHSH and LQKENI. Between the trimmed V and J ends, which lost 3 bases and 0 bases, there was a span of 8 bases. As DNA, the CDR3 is TGTGCCAGCTCACCGGGCAGCACAACTAATGAAAAACTGTTTTTT. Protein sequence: CASSPGSTTNEKLFF.

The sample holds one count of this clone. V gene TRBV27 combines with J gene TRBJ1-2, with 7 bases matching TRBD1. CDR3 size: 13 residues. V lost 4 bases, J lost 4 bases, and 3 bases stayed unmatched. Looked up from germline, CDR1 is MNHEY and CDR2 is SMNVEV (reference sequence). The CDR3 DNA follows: TGTGCCAGCAGTTCCAACAGGGGCTATGGCTACACCTTC. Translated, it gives CASSSNRGYGYTF.

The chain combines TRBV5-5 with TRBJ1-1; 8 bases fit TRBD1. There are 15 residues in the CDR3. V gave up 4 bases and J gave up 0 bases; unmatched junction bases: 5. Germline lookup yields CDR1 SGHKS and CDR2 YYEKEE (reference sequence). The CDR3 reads CASSPRDRLNTEAFF. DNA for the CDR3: TGTGCCAGCAGCCCCCGGGACAGGTTGAACACTGAAGCTTTCTTT.

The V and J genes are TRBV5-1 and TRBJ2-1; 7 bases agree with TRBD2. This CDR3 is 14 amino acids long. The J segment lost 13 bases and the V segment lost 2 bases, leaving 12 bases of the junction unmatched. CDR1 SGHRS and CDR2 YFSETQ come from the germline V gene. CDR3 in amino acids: CASSLYRDYETQFF. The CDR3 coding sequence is TGCGCCAGCAGCTTATATAGGGACTACGAGACTCAGTTCTTC. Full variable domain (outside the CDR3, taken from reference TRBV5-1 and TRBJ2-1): KAGVTQTPRYLIKTRGQQVTLSCSPISGHRSVSWYQQTPGQGLQFLFEYFSETQRNKGNFPGRFSGRQFSNSRSEMNVSTLELGDSALYLCASSLYRDYETQFFGPGTRLTVL.

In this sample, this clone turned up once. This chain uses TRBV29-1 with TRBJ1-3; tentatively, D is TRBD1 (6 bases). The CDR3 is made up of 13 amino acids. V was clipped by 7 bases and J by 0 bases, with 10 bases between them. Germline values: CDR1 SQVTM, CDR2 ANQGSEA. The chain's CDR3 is CSAPGDSGNTIYF. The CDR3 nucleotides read TGCAGCGCCCCAGGGGACTCTGGAAACACCATATATTTT.

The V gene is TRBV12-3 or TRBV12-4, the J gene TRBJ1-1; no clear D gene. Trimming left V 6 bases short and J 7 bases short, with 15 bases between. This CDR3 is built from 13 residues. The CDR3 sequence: CASSPEDGYEAFF. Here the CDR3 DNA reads TGTGCCAGCAGCCCGGAGGACGGGTATGAAGCTTTCTTT.

The CDR3 here is CASSIARTENQPQHF. CDR3 bases: TGTGCCAGTAGTATAGCCCGGACAGAAAATCAGCCCCAGCATTTT. This chain joins TRBV19 and TRBJ1-5, with D perhaps matching TRBD1 (6 bases). V gave up 1 base and J gave up 4 bases, with 11 bases separating them. This CDR3 comprises 15 residues. Germline V gene lookup returns CDR1 LNHDA and CDR2 SQIVND (reference sequence).

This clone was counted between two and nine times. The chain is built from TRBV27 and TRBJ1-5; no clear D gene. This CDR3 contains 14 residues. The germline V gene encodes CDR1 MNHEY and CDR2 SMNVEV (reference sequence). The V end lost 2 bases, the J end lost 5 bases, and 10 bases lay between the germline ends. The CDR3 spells CASSLRQADQPQHF. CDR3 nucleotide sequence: TGTGCCAGCAGTTTAAGGCAGGCTGATCAGCCCCAGCATTTT.

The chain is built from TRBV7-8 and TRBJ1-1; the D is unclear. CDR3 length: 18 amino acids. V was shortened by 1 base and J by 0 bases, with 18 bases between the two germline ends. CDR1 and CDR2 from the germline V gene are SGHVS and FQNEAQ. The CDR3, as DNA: TGTGCCAGCAGCTTAGTGGGTTTGAAAGGGAGCATGAACACTGAAGCTTTCTTT. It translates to CASSLVGLKGSMNTEAFF.

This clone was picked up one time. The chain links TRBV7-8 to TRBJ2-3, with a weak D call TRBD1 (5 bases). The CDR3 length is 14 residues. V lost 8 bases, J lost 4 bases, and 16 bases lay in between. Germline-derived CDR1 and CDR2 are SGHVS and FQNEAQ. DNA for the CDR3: TGTGCCAGCGCCTTGTCGGCAGGGCCAGATACGCAGTATTTT. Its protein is CASALSAGPDTQYF.

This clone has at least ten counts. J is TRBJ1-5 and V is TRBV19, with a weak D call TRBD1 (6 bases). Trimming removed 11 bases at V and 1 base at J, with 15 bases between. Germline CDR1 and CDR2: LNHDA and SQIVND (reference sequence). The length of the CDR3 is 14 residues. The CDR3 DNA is TGTGCCTTAGGGGGTAGAGGGAGCAATCAGCCCCAGCATTTT. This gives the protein CALGGRGSNQPQHF.

CDR3 in DNA: TGTGCCAGCACCGGGTCTCTGACAGGGCCCCTAGAGACCCAGTACTTC. As protein: CASTGSLTGPLETQYF. J is TRBJ2-5 and V is TRBV28, with 7 bases identical to TRBD1. The CDR3 runs to 16 residues. In germline, CDR1 is MDHEN, CDR2 SYDVKM. With V trimmed by 7 bases and J by 4 bases, 15 bases remained unmatched.

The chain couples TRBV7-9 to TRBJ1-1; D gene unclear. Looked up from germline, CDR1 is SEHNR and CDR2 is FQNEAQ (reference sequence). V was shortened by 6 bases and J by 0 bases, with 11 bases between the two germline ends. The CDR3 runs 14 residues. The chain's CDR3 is CASRWGGLNTEAFF. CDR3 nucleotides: TGTGCCAGCAGATGGGGAGGGTTGAACACTGAAGCTTTCTTT.

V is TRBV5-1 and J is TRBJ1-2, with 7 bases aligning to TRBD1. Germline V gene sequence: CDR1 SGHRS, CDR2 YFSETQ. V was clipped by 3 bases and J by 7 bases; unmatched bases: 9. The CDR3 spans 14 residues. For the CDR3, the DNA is TGCGCCAGCAGCTGGGACAGCGGATGGGGTGGCTACACCTTC. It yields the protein CASSWDSGWGGYTF.